This T cell receptor beta chain is drawn from a study of control samples from healthy donors and cancer patients. The CDR3 loop spans 14 amino acids. Germline assignment: CDR1 SGHTS and CDR2 YDEGEE. V was pared by 5 bases and J by 7 bases, with 15 bases between. This clone was detected once. The assay was immunoSEQ multiplex PCR, and TCRdb's table has in-frame clones only and misses some. In the table there are over 85,000 clones, 85% to 95% of which are singletons. This clonotype was sampled from a woman aged 25 to 39 in good health. This rearrangement joins TRBV5-8 to TRBJ1-4; no clear D. The sequenced sample was blood. The DNA for the CDR3 is TGTGCCAGCAGACGAGGTGACAATCGTGAAAAACTGTTTTTT. Its protein product is CASRRGDNREKLFF.